One and the same sample provided the 17 T cell receptor beta chains below, sequenced in a study of OX40 agonist ivuxolimab in advanced cancers. Method: immunoSEQ multiplex PCR; TCRdb's copy keeps in-frame clones and lacks some. This table has 55,000 to 70,000 clones, 85% appearing once. Here the sequenced sample was CD4+ or CD8+ T cells sorted from blood, taken in a trial of the OX40 agonist ivuxolimab. These receptors all come from an adult with an advanced solid tumor such as melanoma, head and neck, liver or kidney cancer.

The chain combines TRBV5-5 with TRBJ2-5; a weak D match, TRBD1 (5 bases). The CDR3 length is 14 residues. The germline gives CDR1 SGHKS, CDR2 YYEKEE (reference sequence). The V end was cut by 6 bases, the J end by 2 bases, with 14 bases between. The CDR3 nucleotides are TGTGCCAGCAAAGGGGAATTGGGGCAAGAGACCCAGTACTTC. Translating gives CASKGELGQETQYF.

The gene calls are TRBV5-4 and TRBJ2-7; D is ambiguous. The CDR3 consists of 13 residues. V shed 0 bases and J shed 3 bases, with 7 bases lying between them. The germline CDR1 and CDR2 sequences are SGHNT and YYREEE (reference sequence). CDR3 region: CASSLEPDYEQYF. CDR3 nucleotide sequence: TGTGCCAGCAGCTTGGAGCCGGACTACGAGCAGTACTTC.

The chain combines TRBV6-1 with TRBJ2-7; 8 bases are shared with TRBD2. The germline gives CDR1 MNHNS, CDR2 SASEGT. The CDR3 is made up of 15 amino acids. The junction had 3 bases not matched to a gene; V was cut back by 0 bases and J by 2 bases. The CDR3, as DNA: TGTGCCAGCAGTGAAGCTGGACTAGCCCCCTACGAGCAGTACTTC. This gives the protein CASSEAGLAPYEQYF.

The chain couples TRBV19 to TRBJ2-3, with D perhaps matching TRBD1 (5 bases). The germline gives CDR1 LNHDA, CDR2 SQIVND (reference sequence). V gave up 3 bases and J gave up 3 bases, with 13 bases separating them. This CDR3 is 15 amino acids long. DNA of the CDR3: TGTGCCAGTAGTATCTGGTCAGGGTTGACAGATACGCAGTATTTT. Protein product: CASSIWSGLTDTQYF.

This clone has only one observation. The chain joins TRBV28 to TRBJ2-7; 7 bases fit TRBD1. V lost 6 bases, J lost 2 bases, and 10 bases stayed unmatched. CDR1 is MDHEN and CDR2 is SYDVKM in the germline V gene. The CDR3 spans 15 residues. This CDR3 is CASSALDRATYEQYF. DNA of the CDR3: TGTGCCAGCAGCGCCCTCGACAGGGCGACCTACGAGCAGTACTTC.

In DNA, the CDR3 is TGTGCCAGCAGCCCCGGCGGGGGACAAATAGATGAAAAACTGTTTTTT. It codes for CASSPGGGQIDEKLFF. This chain connects TRBV7-9 to TRBJ1-4; a weak D match, TRBD1 (6 bases). This CDR3 has 16 amino acids. V was shortened by 5 bases and J by 6 bases, with 19 bases between the two germline ends. The germline V gene has CDR1 SEHNR and CDR2 FQNEAQ (reference sequence).

The CDR3 nucleotides read TGTGCCAGCAGCTTAAACAGGGGAGATGAAGCTTTCTTT. Translating it yields CASSLNRGDEAFF. The V and J genes are TRBV7-8 and TRBJ1-1; 7 bases map to TRBD1. The trim removed 2 bases at V and 7 bases at J, leaving 4 bases unmatched. CDR3 size: 13 residues. Per the germline V gene, CDR1 is SGHVS and CDR2 is FQNEAQ.

This clone was seen more than once but under ten times. V gene TRBV11-2 combines with J gene TRBJ2-3; D unclear. The germline gives CDR1 SGHAT, CDR2 FQNNGV. CDR3 length: 14 residues. V was clipped by 5 bases and J by 4 bases, with 13 bases between them. CDR3 sequence (DNA): TGTGCCAGCAGCCGCCTGGACGGCCCAGATACGCAGTATTTT. Its protein product is CASSRLDGPDTQYF.

The V and J genes are TRBV19 and TRBJ1-1; possibly TRBD1 for D (5 bases). The CDR3 is 13 amino acids. V was cut by 5 bases and J by 3 bases, with 10 bases left in between. Germline V gene lookup returns CDR1 LNHDA and CDR2 SQIVND (reference sequence). The CDR3 nucleotides read TGTGCCAGTAGTGTCGGGGGACACACTGAAGCTTTCTTT. Translating it yields CASSVGGHTEAFF.

There are a few counts of this clone. This sequence joins TRBV5-8 and TRBJ2-3; weak D call: TRBD1 (5 bases). V was trimmed by 4 bases and J by 1 base, leaving 7 bases between them. Germline CDR1 and CDR2: SGHTS and YDEGEE. The CDR3 consists of 13 residues. Written as DNA, the CDR3 is TGTGCCAGCAGCCGCAGGGGCACAGATACGCAGTATTTT. Translating it yields CASSRRGTDTQYF.

Of note for this clone: The junction shows a germline mismatch at one end, possibly a read error. J is TRBJ2-7 and V is TRBV27; possible D gene TRBD1, 6 bases. Germline CDR1 is MNHEY and CDR2 is SMNVEV (reference sequence). The CDR3 is made up of 13 amino acids. CDR3 sequence: CVSSLGAGDEQYF. The CDR3 nucleotides are TGTGTCAGCAGTTTAGGCGCAGGGGACGAGCAGTACTTC.

The chain has TRBV6-4 and TRBJ2-2; 8 bases match TRBD1. With V trimmed by 6 bases and J by 4 bases, 4 bases remained unmatched. Per germline, CDR1 MRHNA and CDR2 SNTAGT. CDR3 size: 14 residues. The CDR3 sequence is CASSKTGVTGELFF. CDR3 DNA sequence: TGTGCCAGCAGCAAGACAGGGGTCACCGGGGAGCTGTTTTTT.

This chain connects TRBV7-9 to TRBJ2-5, with D unresolved. V shed 2 bases and J shed 5 bases, with 9 bases lying between them. This CDR3 region has 13 residues. CDR1 is SEHNR and CDR2 is FQNEAQ in the germline V gene (reference sequence). The CDR3 bases are TGTGCCAGCAGCTTACGTATCCAGGAGACCCAGTACTTC. As protein: CASSLRIQETQYF.

Regarding this clone: One end of the junction does not line up with germline, which may come from a read error. The CDR3 protein is CAMALDKQEAQYF. The CDR3 DNA reads TGTGCCATGGCCCTGGACAAACAAGAGGCCCAGTACTTC. The chain is built from TRBV2 and TRBJ2-5; a weak D match, TRBD1 (5 bases). Germline V gene sequence: CDR1 SNHLY, CDR2 FYNNEI. The CDR3 has 13 amino acids. Looking up the rest from reference TRBV2 and TRBJ2-5 gives the full variable domain: EPEVTQTPSHQVTQMGQEVILRCVPISNHLYFYWYRQILGQKVEFLVSFYNNEISEKSEIFDDQFSVERPDGSNFTLKIRSTKLEDSAMYFCAMALDKQEAQYFGPGTRLLVL.

This chain connects TRBV7-9 to TRBJ2-5; tentatively, D is TRBD1 (7 bases). The germline V gene has CDR1 SEHNR and CDR2 FQNEAQ (reference sequence). Trimming pared 3 bases from V and 5 bases from J, leaving 13 bases between. The CDR3 extends over 14 amino acids. CDR3 region: CASSFSGGLETQYF. In DNA, the CDR3 is TGTGCCAGCAGCTTCTCAGGGGGGTTGGAGACCCAGTACTTC.

The J gene is TRBJ2-3, the V gene TRBV18; 7 bases agree with TRBD2. CDR1 and CDR2 from the germline V gene are KGHSH and LQKENI. V trimming: 4 bases; J trimming: 2 bases; junction bases outside the gene matches: 6. The CDR3 has 15 residues. In DNA form, the CDR3 reads TGTGCCAGCTCACTTGGACTAGGTCACACAGATACGCAGTATTTT. Its protein is CASSLGLGHTDTQYF. Full variable domain (rest looked up from reference TRBV18 and TRBJ2-3): NAGVMQNPRHLVRRRGQEARLRCSPMKGHSHVYWYRQLPEEGLKFMVYLQKENIIDESGMPKERFSAEFPKEGPSILRIQQVVRGDSAAYFCASSLGLGHTDTQYFGPGTRLTVL.

V and J are TRBV11-1 and TRBJ2-1, with TRBD2 matching over 10 bases. This CDR3 spans 16 amino acids. After removal of 2 bases from V and 4 bases from J, the junction contained 5 bases not matched to a gene. Germline-derived CDR1 and CDR2 are SGHAT and FQDESV (reference sequence). In DNA form, the CDR3 reads TGTGCCAGCAGCTTAAAGCTAGCGGGAGTGTACAATGAGCAGTTCTTC. It translates to CASSLKLAGVYNEQFF.